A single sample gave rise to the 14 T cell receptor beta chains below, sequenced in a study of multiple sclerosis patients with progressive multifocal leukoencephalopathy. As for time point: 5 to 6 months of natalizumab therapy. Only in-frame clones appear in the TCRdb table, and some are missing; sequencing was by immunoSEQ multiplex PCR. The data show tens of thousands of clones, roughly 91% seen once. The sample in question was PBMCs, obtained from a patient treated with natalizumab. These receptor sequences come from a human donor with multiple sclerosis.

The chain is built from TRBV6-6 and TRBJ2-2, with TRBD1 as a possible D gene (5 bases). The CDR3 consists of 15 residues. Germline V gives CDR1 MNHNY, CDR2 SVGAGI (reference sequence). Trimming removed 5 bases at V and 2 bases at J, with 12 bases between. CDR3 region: CASSPRVSNTGELFF. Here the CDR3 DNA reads TGTGCCAGCAGTCCCAGGGTTTCCAACACCGGGGAGCTGTTTTTT.

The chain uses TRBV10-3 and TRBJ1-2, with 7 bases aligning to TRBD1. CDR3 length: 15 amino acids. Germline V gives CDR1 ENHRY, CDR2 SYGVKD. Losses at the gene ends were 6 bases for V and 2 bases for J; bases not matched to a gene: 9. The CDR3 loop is CAISNEDRRNYGYTF. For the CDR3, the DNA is TGTGCCATCAGCAACGAGGACAGGAGGAACTATGGCTACACCTTC.

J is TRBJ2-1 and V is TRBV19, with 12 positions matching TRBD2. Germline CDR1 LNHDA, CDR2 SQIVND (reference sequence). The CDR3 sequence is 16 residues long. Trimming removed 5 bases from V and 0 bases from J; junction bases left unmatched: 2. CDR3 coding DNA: TGTGCCAGTAGTGGACTAGCGGGAAGCTCCTACAATGAGCAGTTCTTC. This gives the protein CASSGLAGSSYNEQFF.

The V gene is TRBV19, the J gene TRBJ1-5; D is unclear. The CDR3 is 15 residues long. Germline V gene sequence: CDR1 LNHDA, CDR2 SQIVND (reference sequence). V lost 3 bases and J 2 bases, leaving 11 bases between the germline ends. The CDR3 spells CASSIMKSGNQPQHF. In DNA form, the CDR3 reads TGTGCCAGTAGTATCATGAAGAGTGGCAATCAGCCCCAGCATTTT. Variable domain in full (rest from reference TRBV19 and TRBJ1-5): DGGITQSPKYLFRKEGQNVTLSCEQNLNHDAMYWYRQDPGQGLRLIYYSQIVNDFQKGDIAEGYSVSREKKESFPLTVTSAQKNPTAFYLCASSIMKSGNQPQHFGDGTRLSIL.

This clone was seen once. The CDR3 is CASNQAPGGEKLFF. CDR3 sequence (DNA): TGTGCCAGCAACCAGGCCCCGGGGGGTGAAAAACTGTTTTTT. The genes are TRBV2 and TRBJ1-4; perhaps TRBD1 as D (5 bases). The CDR3 is made up of 14 amino acids. Germline V gene data show CDR1 as SNHLY and CDR2 as FYNNEI. V was cut by 7 bases and J by 7 bases, with 16 bases left in between.

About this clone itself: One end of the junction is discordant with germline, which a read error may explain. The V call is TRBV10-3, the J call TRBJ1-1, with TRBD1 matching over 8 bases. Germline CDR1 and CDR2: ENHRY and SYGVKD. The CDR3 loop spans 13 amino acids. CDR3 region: CASSQGASTEAFF. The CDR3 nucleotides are TGTGCCAGCAGTCAGGGGGCGAGCACTGAAGCTTTCTTT.

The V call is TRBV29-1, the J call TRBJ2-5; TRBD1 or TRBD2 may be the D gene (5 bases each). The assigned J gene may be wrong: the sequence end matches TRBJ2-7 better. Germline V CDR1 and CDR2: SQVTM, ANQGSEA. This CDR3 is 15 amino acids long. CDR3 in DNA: TGCAGCGCCGAGGGACGGGGCCGGAGCTCCTACGAGCAGTACTTC. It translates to CSAEGRGRSSYEQYF.

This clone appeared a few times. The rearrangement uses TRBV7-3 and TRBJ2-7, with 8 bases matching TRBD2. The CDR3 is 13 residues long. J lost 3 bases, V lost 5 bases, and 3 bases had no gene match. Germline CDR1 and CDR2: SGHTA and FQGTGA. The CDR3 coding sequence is TGTGCCAGCAGCCCCACTAGCGGCTACGAGCAGTACTTC. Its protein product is CASSPTSGYEQYF.

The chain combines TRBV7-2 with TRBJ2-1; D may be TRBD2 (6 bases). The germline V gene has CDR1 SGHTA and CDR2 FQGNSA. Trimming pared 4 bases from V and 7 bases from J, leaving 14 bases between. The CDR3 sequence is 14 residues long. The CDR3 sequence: CASSSSGTLNEQFF. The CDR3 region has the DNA TGTGCCAGCAGCTCCTCCGGGACTTTAAATGAGCAGTTCTTC.

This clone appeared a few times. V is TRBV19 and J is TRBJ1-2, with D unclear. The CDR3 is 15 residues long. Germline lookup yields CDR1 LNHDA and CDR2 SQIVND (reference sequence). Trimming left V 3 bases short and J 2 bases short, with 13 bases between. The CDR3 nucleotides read TGTGCCAGTAGTATTTACCACAGAACCAACTATGGCTACACCTTC. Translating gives CASSIYHRTNYGYTF.

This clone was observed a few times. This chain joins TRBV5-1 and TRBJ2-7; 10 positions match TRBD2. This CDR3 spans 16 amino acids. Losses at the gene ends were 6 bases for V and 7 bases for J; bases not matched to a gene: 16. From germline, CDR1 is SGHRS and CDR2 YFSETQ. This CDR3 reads CASIKGASGSTDEQYF. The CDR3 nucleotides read TGCGCCAGCATCAAGGGGGCTAGCGGGAGTACTGATGAGCAGTACTTC.

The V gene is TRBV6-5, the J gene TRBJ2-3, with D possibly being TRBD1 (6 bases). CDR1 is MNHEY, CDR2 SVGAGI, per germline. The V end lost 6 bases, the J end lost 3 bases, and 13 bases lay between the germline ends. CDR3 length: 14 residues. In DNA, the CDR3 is TGTGCCAGCAGGCAGGGGTTCAAGACAGATACGCAGTATTTT. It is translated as CASRQGFKTDTQYF.

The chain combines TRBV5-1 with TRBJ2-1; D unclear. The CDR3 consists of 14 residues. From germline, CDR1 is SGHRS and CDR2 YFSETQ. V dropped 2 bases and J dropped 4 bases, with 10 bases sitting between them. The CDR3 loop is CASSLRDSYNEQFF. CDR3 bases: TGCGCCAGCAGCTTACGAGACTCGTACAATGAGCAGTTCTTC.

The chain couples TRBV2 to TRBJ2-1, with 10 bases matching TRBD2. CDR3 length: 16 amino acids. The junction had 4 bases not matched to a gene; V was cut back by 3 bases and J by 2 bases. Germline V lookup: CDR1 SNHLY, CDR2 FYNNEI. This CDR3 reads CASSDSGLATYNEQFF. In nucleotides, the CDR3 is TGTGCCAGCAGTGACTCGGGACTAGCGACCTACAATGAGCAGTTCTTC. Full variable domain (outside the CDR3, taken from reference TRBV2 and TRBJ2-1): EPEVTQTPSHQVTQMGQEVILRCVPISNHLYFYWYRQILGQKVEFLVSFYNNEISEKSEIFDDQFSVERPDGSNFTLKIRSTKLEDSAMYFCASSDSGLATYNEQFFGPGTRLTVL.